The rows below give T cell receptor beta chains drawn from one sample of a study of blood T cell repertoires in COVID-19. Method: immunoSEQ multiplex PCR; TCRdb's copy keeps in-frame clones and lacks some. The table records approximately 280,000 clones, around 84% of them present only once. Sequencing was carried out using PBMCs or T cells enriched from blood (not recorded which). These receptors came from a man aged 40-49 years who had been exposed to COVID-19. CDR3s include the opening cysteine and the closing phenylalanine or tryptophan. Fields, in order: J gene, V gene, D gene, CDR3 length, CDR3 protein, CDR3 DNA. D genes are given only for firm matches.

TRBJ1-1 TRBV7-6 NA 13 CASSSIGGTEAFF TGTGCCAGCAGCTCCATAGGAGGCACTGAAGCTTTCTTT
TRBJ1-5 TRBV2 TRBD1 15 CASSQGQVENQPQHF TGTGCCAGCAGTCAGGGACAGGTGGAGAATCAGCCCCAGCATTTT
TRBJ1-5 TRBV12-3/TRBV12-4 NA 13 CASSLTGPQPQHF TGTGCCAGCAGTTTAACAGGGCCGCAGCCCCAGCATTTT
TRBJ2-1 TRBV3-1/TRBV3-2 NA 13 CASSPPQLREQFF TGTGCCAGCAGCCCCCCTCAACTGAGGGAGCAGTTCTTC
TRBJ1-2 TRBV29-1 TRBD1 14 CSVMGGTGTYGYTF TGCAGCGTTATGGGCGGGACAGGGACCTATGGCTACACCTTC
TRBJ2-2 TRBV7-8 NA 17 CASSRAPLAGRGGELFF TGTGCCAGCAGCCGAGCGCCATTAGCTGGGCGGGGCGGGGAGCTGTTTTTT
TRBJ1-6 TRBV5-1 TRBD1 15 CASSLGGQGNSPLHF TGCGCCAGCAGCCTTGGAGGACAGGGGAATTCACCCCTCCACTTT
TRBJ2-3 TRBV30 TRBD2 15 CAWKVSGMVVDTQYF TGTGCCTGGAAGGTTAGCGGGATGGTGGTAGATACGCAGTATTTT
TRBJ1-3 TRBV7-8 NA 17 CASSPIRGIWSGNTIYF TGTGCCAGCAGCCCAATCCGCGGTATCTGGTCTGGAAACACCATATATTTT
TRBJ1-2 TRBV12-3/TRBV12-4 NA 13 CASSSSSDASYTF TGTGCCAGCAGTTCCTCCAGCGATGCCAGCTACACCTTC
TRBJ1-2 TRBV2 TRBD1 17 CASSDAHYRGQGYGYTF TGTGCCAGCAGTGACGCCCACTACAGGGGGCAGGGCTATGGCTACACCTTC